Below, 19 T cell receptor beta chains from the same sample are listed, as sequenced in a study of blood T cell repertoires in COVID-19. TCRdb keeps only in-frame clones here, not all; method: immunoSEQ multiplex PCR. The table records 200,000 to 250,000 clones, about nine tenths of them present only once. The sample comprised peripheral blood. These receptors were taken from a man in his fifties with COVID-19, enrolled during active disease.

The CDR3 nucleotides are TGCGCCAGCAGCCAAGGACAGATAGCAACTAATGAAAAACTGTTTTTT. Amino acid sequence: CASSQGQIATNEKLFF. The V and J genes are TRBV4-1 and TRBJ1-4, with TRBD1 as a possible D gene (5 bases). This CDR3 comprises 16 residues. Looked up from germline, CDR1 is MGHRA and CDR2 is YSYEKL. V dropped 1 base and J dropped 0 bases, with 9 bases sitting between them.

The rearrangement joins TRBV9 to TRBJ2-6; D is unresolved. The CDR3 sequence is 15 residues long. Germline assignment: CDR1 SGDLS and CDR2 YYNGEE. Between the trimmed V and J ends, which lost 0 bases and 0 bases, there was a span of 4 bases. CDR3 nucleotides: TGTGCCAGCAGCGTAGCCGGCTCTGGGGCCAACGTCCTGACTTTC. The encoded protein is CASSVAGSGANVLTF.

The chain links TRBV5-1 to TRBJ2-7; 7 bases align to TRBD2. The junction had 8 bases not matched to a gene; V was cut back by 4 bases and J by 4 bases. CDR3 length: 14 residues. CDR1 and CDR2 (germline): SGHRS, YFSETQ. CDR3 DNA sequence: TGCGCCAGCAGCCCAACTGGGACTACTTACGAGCAGTACTTC. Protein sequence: CASSPTGTTYEQYF.

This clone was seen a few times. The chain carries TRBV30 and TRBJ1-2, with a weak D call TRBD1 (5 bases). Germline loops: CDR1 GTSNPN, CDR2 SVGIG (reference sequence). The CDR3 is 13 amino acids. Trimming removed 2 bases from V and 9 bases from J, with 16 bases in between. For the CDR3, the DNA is TGTGCCTGGAGTTTAGGACAACGGTTCCGCTACACCTTC. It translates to CAWSLGQRFRYTF. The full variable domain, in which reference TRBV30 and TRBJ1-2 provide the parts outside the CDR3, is SQTIHQWPATLVQPVGSPLSLECTVEGTSNPNLYWYRQAAGRGLQLLFYSVGIGQISSEVPQNLSASRPQDRQFILSSKKLLLSDSGFYLCAWSLGQRFRYTFGSGTRLTVV.

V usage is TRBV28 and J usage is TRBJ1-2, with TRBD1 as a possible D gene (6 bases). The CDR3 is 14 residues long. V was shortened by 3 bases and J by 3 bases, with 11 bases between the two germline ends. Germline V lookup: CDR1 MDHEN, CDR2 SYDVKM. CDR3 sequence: CASSLQQGDYGYTF. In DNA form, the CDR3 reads TGTGCCAGCAGTTTGCAACAGGGAGACTATGGCTACACCTTC.

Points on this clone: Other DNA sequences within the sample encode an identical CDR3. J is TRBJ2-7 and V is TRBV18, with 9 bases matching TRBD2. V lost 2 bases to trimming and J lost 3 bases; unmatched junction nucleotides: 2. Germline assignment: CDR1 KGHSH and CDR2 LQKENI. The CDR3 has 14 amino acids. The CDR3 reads CASSPSSGSYEQYF. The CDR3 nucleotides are TGTGCCAGCTCACCAAGTAGCGGGAGCTACGAGCAGTACTTC.

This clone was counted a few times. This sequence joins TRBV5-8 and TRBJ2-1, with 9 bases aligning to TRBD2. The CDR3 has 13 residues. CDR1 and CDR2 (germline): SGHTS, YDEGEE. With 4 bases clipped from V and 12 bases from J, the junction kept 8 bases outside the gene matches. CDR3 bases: TGTGCCAGCAGCCCGGGACTAGCTACCTGGCAGTTCTTC. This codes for CASSPGLATWQFF.

The CDR3 region has the DNA TGTGCCAGCAGTGGGTCGGACAGGGGGTTTCAGCCCCAGCATTTT. Its protein is CASSGSDRGFQPQHF. V is TRBV2 and J is TRBJ1-5; 10 bases line up with TRBD1. The CDR3 sequence is 15 residues long. V shed 4 bases and J 6 bases; nucleotides not matched to a gene: 6. Germline CDR1 reads SNHLY; CDR2 reads FYNNEI.

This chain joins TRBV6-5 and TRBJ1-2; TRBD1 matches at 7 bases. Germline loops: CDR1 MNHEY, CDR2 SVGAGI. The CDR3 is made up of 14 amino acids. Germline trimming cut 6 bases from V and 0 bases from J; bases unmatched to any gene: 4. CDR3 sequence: CASRSGTANYGYTF. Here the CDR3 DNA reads TGTGCCAGCAGGTCCGGGACAGCTAACTATGGCTACACCTTC.

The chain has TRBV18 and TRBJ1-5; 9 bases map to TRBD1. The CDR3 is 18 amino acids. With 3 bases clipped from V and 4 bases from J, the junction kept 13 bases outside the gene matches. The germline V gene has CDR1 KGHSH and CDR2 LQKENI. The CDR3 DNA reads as TGTGCCAGCTCACCGCAACAATCCGGGACAGGGAGTAATCAGCCCCAGCATTTT. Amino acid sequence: CASSPQQSGTGSNQPQHF.

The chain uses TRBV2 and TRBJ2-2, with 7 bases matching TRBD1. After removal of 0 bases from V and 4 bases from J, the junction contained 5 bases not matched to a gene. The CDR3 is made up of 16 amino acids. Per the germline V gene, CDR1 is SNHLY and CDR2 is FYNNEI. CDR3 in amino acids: CASSEAPGQITGELFF. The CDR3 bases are TGTGCCAGCAGTGAAGCGCCGGGACAGATCACCGGGGAGCTGTTTTTT.

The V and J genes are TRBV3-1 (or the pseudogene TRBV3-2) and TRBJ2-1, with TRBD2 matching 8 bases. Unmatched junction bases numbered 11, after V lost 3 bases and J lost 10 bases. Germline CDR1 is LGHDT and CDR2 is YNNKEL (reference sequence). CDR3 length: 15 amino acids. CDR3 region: CASSHVGLVTPEQFF. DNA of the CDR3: TGTGCCAGCAGCCATGTGGGACTAGTTACCCCCGAGCAGTTCTTC.

This CDR3 reads CASSPQGRSQPQHF. The CDR3 DNA sequence: TGTGCCAGCAGTCCACAGGGTCGTAGTCAGCCCCAGCATTTT. The chain has TRBV27 and TRBJ1-5; D is possibly TRBD1 (6 bases). Trimming removed 5 bases from V and 6 bases from J, with 14 bases in between. CDR3 size: 14 residues. Germline CDR1 MNHEY, CDR2 SMNVEV (reference sequence).

The CDR3 loop reads CASSLQGGGYTF. CDR3 sequence (DNA): TGTGCCAGCAGTTTACAGGGTGGAGGCTACACCTTC. The J gene is TRBJ1-2, the V gene TRBV27; TRBD1 is a possible D gene (5 bases). CDR1 is MNHEY and CDR2 is SMNVEV in the germline V gene (reference sequence). The CDR3 sequence is 12 residues long. Trimming pared 2 bases from V and 8 bases from J, leaving 9 bases between.

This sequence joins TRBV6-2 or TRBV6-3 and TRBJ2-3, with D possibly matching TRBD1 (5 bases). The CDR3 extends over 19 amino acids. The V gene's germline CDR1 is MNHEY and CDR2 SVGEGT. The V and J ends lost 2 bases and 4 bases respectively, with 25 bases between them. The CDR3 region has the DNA TGTGCCAGCAGTTACGGCAGGGTTAATGATTTAGACCCCTCAGATACGCAGTATTTT. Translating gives CASSYGRVNDLDPSDTQYF.

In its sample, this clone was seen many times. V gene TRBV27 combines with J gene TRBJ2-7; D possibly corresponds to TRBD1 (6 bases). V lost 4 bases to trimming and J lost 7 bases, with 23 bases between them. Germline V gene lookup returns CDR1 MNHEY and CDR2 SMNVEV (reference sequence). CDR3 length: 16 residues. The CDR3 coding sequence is TGTGCCAGCAGTTCGACCCCCGGGACACTTAAAAGAGAGCAGTACTTC. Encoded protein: CASSSTPGTLKREQYF.

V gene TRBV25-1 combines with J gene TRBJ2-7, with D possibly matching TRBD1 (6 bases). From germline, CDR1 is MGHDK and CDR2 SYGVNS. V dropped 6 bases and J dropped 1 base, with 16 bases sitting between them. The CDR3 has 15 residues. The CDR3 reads CASSLSGVKSYEQYF. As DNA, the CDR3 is TGTGCCAGCAGCCTCTCAGGGGTAAAATCCTACGAGCAGTACTTC.

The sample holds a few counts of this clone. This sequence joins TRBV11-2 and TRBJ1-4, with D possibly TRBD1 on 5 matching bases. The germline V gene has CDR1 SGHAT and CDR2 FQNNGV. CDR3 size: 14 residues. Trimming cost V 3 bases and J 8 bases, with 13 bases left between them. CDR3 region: CASSLGGTGEKLFF. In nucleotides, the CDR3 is TGTGCCAGCAGCTTGGGGGGGACGGGAGAAAAACTGTTTTTT.

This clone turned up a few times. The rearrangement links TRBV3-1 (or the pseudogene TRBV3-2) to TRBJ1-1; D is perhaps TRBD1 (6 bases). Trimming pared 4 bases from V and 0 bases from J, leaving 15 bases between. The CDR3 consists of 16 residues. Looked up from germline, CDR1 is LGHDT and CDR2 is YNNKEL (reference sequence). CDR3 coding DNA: TGTGCCAGCAGCCGTGCAGGGACAAACATGAACACTGAAGCTTTCTTT. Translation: CASSRAGTNMNTEAFF.